What follows are 23 T cell receptor beta chains derived from one specimen sequenced in a study of STAT3 mutations in large granular lymphocyte leukemia. General study results and limits: Every T-LGLL patient had at least one immunodominant TCRbeta clonotype.

The data were produced by immunoSEQ multiplex PCR, yet TCRdb's version contains in-frame clones alone and is incomplete. This table holds about 6,000 clones, about a third found once. Antigen specificity for these receptors is unknown. Sequenced material: peripheral blood mononuclear cells. The receptors here all came from a woman in her thirties or forties with T-cell large granular lymphocyte leukemia. Some clones in this sample may be carry-over from other donors' samples.

This clone was observed a handful of times. This chain uses TRBV5-8 with TRBJ1-5; 7 nucleotides agree with TRBD1. The CDR3 is 15 residues long. Germline V gene sequence: CDR1 SGHTS, CDR2 YDEGEE. V lost 1 base, J lost 2 bases, and 3 bases stayed unmatched. The CDR3 DNA reads TGTGCCAGCAGCTTGCTCAGGGGGGGCAATCAGCCCCAGCATTTT. This codes for CASSLLRGGNQPQHF. The variable domain in full, completed from reference TRBV5-8 and TRBJ1-5, reads EAGVTQSPTHLIKTRGQQATLRCSPISGHTSVYWYQQALGLGLQFLLWYDEGEERNRGNFPPRFSGRQFPNYSSELNVNALELEDSALYLCASSLLRGGNQPQHFGDGTRLSIL.

The CDR3 loop reads CASSQDLLGFGGEFF. For the CDR3, the DNA is TGCGCCAGCAGCCAAGATTTGTTGGGCTTCGGAGGGGAGTTCTTC. The genes are TRBV4-3 and TRBJ2-1; D possibly corresponds to TRBD2 (6 bases). The CDR3 extends over 15 amino acids. Trimming stripped 0 bases from V and 14 bases from J, with 20 bases between. Germline lookup yields CDR1 LGHNA and CDR2 YSLEER.

The V and J genes are TRBV20-1 and TRBJ2-1; D is perhaps TRBD2 (5 bases). The CDR3 has 10 residues. From germline, CDR1 is DFQATT and CDR2 SNEGSKA (reference sequence). The V gene lost 3 bases and the J gene lost 15 bases, with 12 bases spanning the gap. The CDR3, as DNA: TGCAGTGCTAGTATGGGAGATTTGTTCTTC. It specifies CSASMGDLFF.

V and J are TRBV14 and TRBJ1-1; D gene unclear. With 4 bases removed from V and 2 bases from J, the gap between germline ends came to 8 bases. CDR3 length equals 13 residues. Germline loops: CDR1 SGHDN, CDR2 FVKESK. CDR3 bases: TGTGCCAGCAGCCCGTGGCTCAACACTGAAGCTTTCTTT. It yields the protein CASSPWLNTEAFF. Full variable domain (remainder filled in from reference TRBV14 and TRBJ1-1): EAGVTQFPSHSVIEKGQTVTLRCDPISGHDNLYWYRRVMGKEIKFLLHFVKESKQDESGMPNNRFLAERTGGTYSTLKVQPAELEDSGVYFCASSPWLNTEAFFGQGTRLTVV.

J is TRBJ1-1 and V is TRBV5-1, with 7 bases matching TRBD1. The CDR3 extends over 16 amino acids. Germline-derived CDR1 and CDR2 are SGHRS and YFSETQ. Losses at the gene ends were 4 bases for V and 4 bases for J; bases not matched to a gene: 13. CDR3 residues: CASSPGGGAEFTEAFF. CDR3 nucleotide sequence: TGCGCCAGCAGCCCAGGAGGGGGCGCTGAGTTCACTGAAGCTTTCTTT.

This rearrangement joins TRBV7-9 to TRBJ2-7; D gene unclear. Germline V gene sequence: CDR1 SEHNR, CDR2 FQNEAQ (reference sequence). V was trimmed by 5 bases and J by 3 bases, leaving 11 bases between them. The CDR3 is 13 residues long. CDR3 sequence reads: CASSLDINYEQYF. The CDR3 nucleotides are TGTGCCAGCAGCCTTGACATAAACTACGAGCAGTACTTC.

The chain combines TRBV7-9 with TRBJ2-1; D call uncertain. The CDR3 runs 11 residues. The V gene's germline CDR1 is SEHNR and CDR2 FQNEAQ (reference sequence). Trimming shortened V by 4 bases and J by 10 bases, and 8 bases separated the two germline ends. CDR3: CASSSLTEQFF. The CDR3 DNA is TGTGCCAGCAGCTCACTGACCGAGCAGTTCTTC. The full variable domain, in which reference TRBV7-9 and TRBJ2-1 provide the parts outside the CDR3, is DTGVSQNPRHKITKRGQNVTFRCDPISEHNRLYWYRQTLGQGPEFLTYFQNEAQLEKSRLLSDRFSAERPKGSFSTLEIQRTEQGDSAMYLCASSSLTEQFFGPGTRLTVL.

The chain recombines TRBV4-3 with TRBJ2-7; a weak D match, TRBD2 (5 bases). Germline lookup yields CDR1 LGHNA and CDR2 YSLEER. The V and J ends lost 0 bases and 6 bases respectively, with 9 bases between them. The CDR3 loop spans 13 amino acids. The CDR3 nucleotides are TGCGCCAGCAGCCAAGATGGACTGGGCGAGCAGTACTTC. As protein: CASSQDGLGEQYF.

The chain links TRBV15 to TRBJ1-1; D is ambiguous. The CDR3 sequence is 14 residues long. Deletions cut 0 bases from V and 5 bases from J, with 10 bases between. Germline CDR1 is LNHNV and CDR2 is YYDKDF (reference sequence). CDR3 sequence: CATSRDEEWTEAFF. The CDR3 bases are TGTGCCACCAGCAGAGATGAGGAGTGGACTGAAGCTTTCTTT.

This clone has a handful of counts. V is TRBV29-1 and J is TRBJ2-7, with D perhaps TRBD1 or TRBD2 (7 bases each). CDR1 SQVTM and CDR2 ANQGSEA come from the germline V gene. The CDR3 loop spans 12 amino acids. Trimming took 4 bases from V and 4 from J, leaving 11 bases between them. The CDR3 nucleotides read TGCAGCGTTGGACAGGGAGGGTACGAGCAGTACTTC. Its protein is CSVGQGGYEQYF.

V gene TRBV18 combines with J gene TRBJ2-7; either TRBD1 or TRBD2 may fit D (6 bases each). CDR1 is KGHSH, CDR2 LQKENI, per germline. CDR3 size: 17 residues. The V gene lost 5 bases and the J gene lost 3 bases, with 23 bases spanning the gap. The CDR3 protein is CASSSTGGPSVDYEQYF. In nucleotides, the CDR3 is TGTGCCAGCTCATCCACCGGGGGCCCTAGCGTGGACTACGAGCAGTACTTC.

The rearrangement uses TRBV10-3 and TRBJ1-2, with 8 bases aligning to TRBD1. The V gene's germline CDR1 is ENHRY and CDR2 SYGVKD. Unmatched junction bases numbered 9, after V lost 11 bases and J lost 4 bases. The CDR3 length is 13 residues. The CDR3 bases are TGTGCCGTCTACCGCGGGACAGGCTATGGCTACACCTTC. The encoded protein is CAVYRGTGYGYTF.

This chain links TRBV5-4 with TRBJ1-1, with 8 bases that match TRBD1. V shed 3 bases, J shed 1 base, and the junction held 2 bases outside the gene matches. This CDR3 is 14 amino acids long. Germline loops: CDR1 SGHNT, CDR2 YYREEE (reference sequence). The CDR3 protein is CASSSTGANTEAFF. DNA of the CDR3: TGTGCCAGCAGCTCGACAGGGGCGAACACTGAAGCTTTCTTT.

This clone appeared a few times. The chain combines TRBV5-4 with TRBJ2-1, with a possible D match to TRBD1 (6 bases). CDR3 length: 15 residues. The germline V gene has CDR1 SGHNT and CDR2 YYREEE (reference sequence). The ends were cut back, 0 bases at V and 4 bases at J, with 11 bases in the middle. The CDR3 is CASSLAPGQYNEQFF. The CDR3 nucleotides are TGTGCCAGCAGCTTGGCGCCGGGACAATACAATGAGCAGTTCTTC.

This chain links TRBV25-1 with TRBJ2-6; 7 positions agree with TRBD1. CDR1 and CDR2 from the germline V gene are MGHDK and SYGVNS. With V trimmed by 6 bases and J by 0 bases, 8 bases remained unmatched. The CDR3 has 17 amino acids. CDR3 amino acids: CASRGDSYISGANVLTF. DNA for the CDR3: TGTGCCAGCAGAGGGGACAGTTATATCTCTGGGGCCAACGTCCTGACTTTC.

This clone was detected only a few times. The chain uses TRBV10-1 and TRBJ2-1; 8 nucleotides agree with TRBD2. This CDR3 spans 13 amino acids. Losses at the gene ends were 8 bases for V and 4 bases for J; bases not matched to a gene: 4. In germline, CDR1 is WNHNN, CDR2 SYGVQD (reference sequence). CDR3 region: CASVAGTYNEQFF. DNA for the CDR3: TGCGCCAGCGTAGCGGGAACTTACAATGAGCAGTTCTTC.

This clone has a handful of counts. The gene calls are TRBV29-1 and TRBJ2-1; TRBD2 might be the D (6 bases). In germline, CDR1 is SQVTM, CDR2 ANQGSEA. Trimming cost V 7 bases and J 7 bases, with 14 bases left between them. The CDR3 contains 12 residues. The CDR3 DNA sequence: TGCAGCGGCGCCGGGGGAATGAATGAGCAGTTCTTC. Its protein product is CSGAGGMNEQFF.

The chain recombines TRBV11-3 with TRBJ2-2; TRBD1 matches 7 bases. This CDR3 has 13 amino acids. CDR1 and CDR2 from the germline V gene are SGHNT and YENEEA. Unmatched junction bases numbered 5, after V lost 0 bases and J lost 13 bases. The CDR3 loop is CASSLDQGERLFF. In DNA form, the CDR3 reads TGTGCCAGCAGCTTAGATCAGGGGGAGCGGCTGTTTTTT.

The chain has TRBV30 and TRBJ1-1, with D tentatively TRBD1 (6 bases). Trimming cost V 6 bases and J 4 bases, with 21 bases left between them. Germline V lookup: CDR1 GTSNPN, CDR2 SVGIG (reference sequence). The CDR3 length is 15 residues. CDR3 region: CACSLGGRGTTEAFF. For the CDR3, the DNA is TGTGCCTGTTCACTCGGGGGGCGGGGGACCACTGAAGCTTTCTTT.

This clone was counted only a few times. The chain carries TRBV5-6 and TRBJ1-2, with no clear D. Germline V gene sequence: CDR1 SGHDT, CDR2 YYEEEE. This CDR3 has 13 amino acids. Trimming pared 0 bases from V and 4 bases from J, leaving 7 bases between. CDR3 nucleotide sequence: TGTGCCAGCAGCTTGGCAGAGATCTATGGCTACACCTTC. Encoded protein: CASSLAEIYGYTF.

J is TRBJ2-1 and V is TRBV5-1; D is ambiguous. The CDR3 consists of 16 residues. CDR1 and CDR2 (germline): SGHRS, YFSETQ. V was clipped by 0 bases and J by 5 bases, with 15 bases between them. The CDR3 nucleotides read TGCGCCAGCAGCTTGGGCCTCCAGTCCCCCGACAATGAGCAGTTCTTC. This sequence encodes CASSLGLQSPDNEQFF.

The V gene is TRBV11-1, the J gene TRBJ2-1; 11 nucleotides align to TRBD2. Germline V gives CDR1 SGHAT, CDR2 FQDESV (reference sequence). J was trimmed by 2 bases and V by 5 bases; bases with no gene match: 5. The length of the CDR3 is 16 residues. DNA for the CDR3: TGTGCCAGCAGCCCGAGACTAGCGGGGACCTACAATGAGCAGTTCTTC. As protein: CASSPRLAGTYNEQFF.

A few counts support this clone. The chain is built from TRBV4-3 and TRBJ2-7, with TRBD1 identical over 8 bases. Germline lookup yields CDR1 LGHNA and CDR2 YSLEER. V lost 4 bases to trimming and J lost 2 bases; unmatched junction nucleotides: 4. CDR3 length equals 14 residues. This CDR3 is CASSLDRGPYEQYF. The CDR3 DNA sequence: TGCGCCAGCAGCCTAGACAGGGGCCCCTACGAGCAGTACTTC.